This TCR beta chain was documented in a study of cytomegalovirus exposure and HLA in healthy donors. The length of the CDR3 is 18 residues. Researchers ran the PCR with 60 Vbeta and 13 Jbeta primers. Sequenced by immunoSEQ multiplex PCR; TCRdb stores in-frame clones only, minus some. The table has tens of thousands of clones, approximately 81% seen once; the top ten hold approximately 9%. The gene calls are TRBV21-1 and TRBJ2-3; the table's D gene call, TRBD1, was not cross checked with the DNA. TRBV21-1 is a pseudogene locus. The sequence derives from a woman aged 40 to 49 in good health and CMV-seropositive. Sequenced sample: PBMCs. CDR3 amino acids: CASSNRDRNPKSTDTQYF. Written as DNA, the CDR3 is TGTGCCAGCAGCAACCGGGACAGGAACCCAAAGAGCACAGATACGCAGTATTTT.